These 13 T cell receptor beta chains were sequenced from one sample in a study of cytomegalovirus exposure and HLA in healthy donors. The data were produced by immunoSEQ multiplex PCR, yet TCRdb's version contains in-frame clones alone and is incomplete. The data show about 360,000 clones, about nine tenths seen once. The sample comprised PBMCs. The receptors originated from a woman between 18 and 29 years old in good health and CMV-seronegative.

This clone has just one count. This rearrangement joins TRBV30 to TRBJ1-1, with unresolved D. The CDR3 is made up of 16 amino acids. Trimming took off 0 bases at V and 4 bases at J, with 18 bases between the two ends. Germline CDR1 GTSNPN, CDR2 SVGIG (reference sequence). CDR3 nucleotides: TGTGCCTGGAGTGTATCGGACCACCCGGGAGGCACTGAAGCTTTCTTT. Its protein product is CAWSVSDHPGGTEAFF.

The chain links TRBV28 to TRBJ2-7; 8 bases match TRBD1. The CDR3 loop spans 14 amino acids. Germline CDR1 is MDHEN and CDR2 is SYDVKM. V trimming: 6 bases; J trimming: 2 bases; junction bases outside the gene matches: 6. The CDR3 nucleotides read TGTGCCAGCAGACCTACAGGGGGGACCTACGAGCAGTACTTC. Protein: CASRPTGGTYEQYF.

This sequence joins TRBV4-1 and TRBJ2-3; TRBD1 might be the D (7 bases). V shed 1 base and J shed 5 bases, with 10 bases lying between them. The CDR3 sequence is 14 residues long. The germline gives CDR1 MGHRA, CDR2 YSYEKL. CDR3 nucleotides: TGCGCCAGCAGCCAAGCGCAGGGGGGAGATACGCAGTATTTT. As protein: CASSQAQGGDTQYF.

This chain links TRBV7-9 with TRBJ1-2, with 10 bases lining up with TRBD1. CDR1 SEHNR and CDR2 FQNEAQ come from the germline V gene (reference sequence). The CDR3 is made up of 18 amino acids. V lost 3 bases, J lost 0 bases, and 10 bases stayed unmatched. CDR3 coding DNA: TGTGCCAGCAGCTTGCCCAGGACAGGGGGTCAGGCTAACTATGGCTACACCTTC. It translates to CASSLPRTGGQANYGYTF.

CDR3 sequence: CASSEDPGLTDTQYF. The CDR3 DNA follows: TGTGCCAGCTCGGAGGATCCGGGCCTCACAGATACGCAGTATTTT. The chain couples TRBV2 to TRBJ2-3; possibly TRBD2 for D (5 bases). Trimming left V 8 bases short and J 2 bases short, with 17 bases between. This CDR3 has 15 amino acids. CDR1 and CDR2 (germline): SNHLY, FYNNEI.

V gene TRBV27 combines with J gene TRBJ1-1; D ambiguous. CDR3 length equals 13 residues. Germline V lookup: CDR1 MNHEY, CDR2 SMNVEV (reference sequence). Trimming took 3 bases from V and 1 from J, leaving 6 bases between them. The CDR3 loop is CASSFYSNTEAFF. The CDR3 DNA is TGTGCCAGCAGTTTTTACTCGAACACTGAAGCTTTCTTT.

Only one count was recorded for this clone. The chain recombines TRBV19 with TRBJ2-6; 9 nucleotides align to TRBD2. The J segment lost 0 bases and the V segment lost 5 bases, leaving 14 bases of the junction unmatched. CDR1 is LNHDA and CDR2 is SQIVND in the germline V gene (reference sequence). There are 20 residues in the CDR3. The CDR3 nucleotides read TGTGCCAGTAGTTATCGAATAGCGGGAGCTTATGTCTCTGGGGCCAACGTCCTGACTTTC. Translation gives CASSYRIAGAYVSGANVLTF.

The V call is TRBV2, the J call TRBJ2-5; 8 bases are shared with TRBD2. Germline CDR1 SNHLY, CDR2 FYNNEI. The CDR3 sequence is 16 residues long. V was clipped by 7 bases and J by 2 bases; unmatched bases: 12. The CDR3 region has the DNA TGTGCCAGCACCCCTTCAAAGCGGGGGCCGCAAGAGACCCAGTACTTC. This encodes CASTPSKRGPQETQYF.

This clone was picked up one time. The chain combines TRBV28 with TRBJ1-2; perhaps TRBD1 as D (5 bases). This CDR3 contains 14 residues. The V end was cut by 5 bases, the J end by 3 bases, with 13 bases between. Germline lookup yields CDR1 MDHEN and CDR2 SYDVKM. CDR3 loop: CASSTLGVDYGYTF. CDR3 nucleotide sequence: TGTGCCAGCAGTACCCTAGGGGTGGACTATGGCTACACCTTC.

The chain recombines TRBV5-1 with TRBJ1-1, with no clear D. Trimming shortened V by 3 bases and J by 0 bases, and 6 bases separated the two germline ends. This CDR3 region has 13 residues. CDR1 and CDR2 from the germline V gene are SGHRS and YFSETQ. CDR3 sequence (DNA): TGCGCCAGCAGCTCCAGGCTGAACACTGAAGCTTTCTTT. Its protein product is CASSSRLNTEAFF.

V and J are TRBV5-6 and TRBJ2-3; unclear D gene. Germline assignment: CDR1 SGHDT and CDR2 YYEEEE. This CDR3 has 13 residues. With 5 bases removed from V and 4 bases from J, the gap between germline ends came to 11 bases. The CDR3 coding sequence is TGTGCCAGCAGTCTGTGGGCAGCAGATACGCAGTATTTT. It encodes CASSLWAADTQYF.

The chain is built from TRBV5-4 and TRBJ2-2; D is unclear. The CDR3 is 13 amino acids. Germline lookup yields CDR1 SGHNT and CDR2 YYREEE (reference sequence). V was pared by 2 bases and J by 7 bases, with 9 bases between. CDR3 amino acids: CASSFGPFGELFF. The CDR3 nucleotides are TGTGCCAGCAGCTTTGGCCCTTTCGGGGAGCTGTTTTTT.

The chain employs TRBV7-9 and TRBJ1-4, with D maybe TRBD1 (6 bases). The germline gives CDR1 SEHNR, CDR2 FQNEAQ (reference sequence). This CDR3 has 17 amino acids. V lost 5 bases, J lost 0 bases, and 16 bases lay in between. As DNA, the CDR3 is TGTGCCAGCAGCCCGGGGGGCAGGGGAGCAACTAATGAAAAACTGTTTTTT. It is translated as CASSPGGRGATNEKLFF. The complete variable domain, with remaining parts taken from reference TRBV7-9 and TRBJ1-4, reads DTGVSQNPRHKITKRGQNVTFRCDPISEHNRLYWYRQTLGQGPEFLTYFQNEAQLEKSRLLSDRFSAERPKGSFSTLEIQRTEQGDSAMYLCASSPGGRGATNEKLFFGSGTQLSVL.